This entry features one T cell receptor beta chain sequence. Its antigen is still unknown. The data were taken from a study of T cell repertoires in cytomegalovirus infection. Across the whole study: Used in the study were CMV epitopes, some recently identified and HLA-C-restricted, others well-studied and HLA-B-restricted.

TCRdb reanalysed the reads using MiXCR and keeps one entry per CDR3 protein. The table has about 740,000 distinct CDR3 sequences, approximately 33% seen once; the top ten hold roughly 20%. General study points: Predominance within the ex vivo response was attributable to HLA-C-restricted CMV-specific TCR beta clonotypes. Cumulated frequencies of public TCR beta families served to identify carriers of CMV plus the relevant HLA.

Unmatched junction bases numbered 5, after V lost 1 base and J lost 7 bases. CDR1 DFQATT and CDR2 SNEGSKA come from the germline V gene (reference sequence). This CDR3 has 14 amino acids. The receptor was isolated from a human donor in good health (CMV status not recorded). Some clones in this sample may be carry-over from other donors' samples. The sequences come from cultured PBMCs, collected from culture after CMV antigen stimulation. The genes are TRBV20-1 and TRBJ2-1; 9 bases line up with TRBD2. CDR3 sequence: CSARGRLAANEQFF. For the CDR3, the DNA is TGCAGTGCTAGAGGGAGACTAGCGGCGAATGAGCAGTTCTTC.